This TCR beta chain was obtained from a study of blood T cell repertoires in COVID-19 (dated by TCRdb to 2020 to 2022). With respect to the entire study: The collaborator samples originated in the United States, Italy and Spain and spanned the acute and convalescent phases of COVID-19. Where available, HLA class I and class II types were obtained from metadata supplied by the sample provider rather than from assay-based typing. A freely available public database, intended as a resource for researchers studying the immune response to SARS-CoV-2, is where the repertoires were released. Nearly every sample came with metadata listing a de-identified subject ID, COVID-19 status, age in years and sex. The samples were drawn from two sources: the first 160 participants of the ongoing ImmuneRACE study, and 1,200 or so subjects contributed by 6 global collaborators. The material from the prospective study consisted of cDNA or gDNA derived from T cells, B-cell-depleted T cells, or PBMCs. Subjects who had been exposed to COVID-19, were actively infected with it, or had recovered from it provided the deeply sampled blood TCRbeta repertoires that made up the dataset.

Results and caveats for the whole study, not just this receptor: Clinical and demographic metadata were provided uncurated, with the amount varying by source and participant.

Collaborating institutions collected whole blood in K2EDTA tubes following their own protocols. For TCRbeta analysis, collaborators shipped samples as frozen whole blood, isolated PBMCs, or DNA extracted from either of those sample types. From V the trimming removes 5 bases and from J it removes 8 bases, while the gene matches leave 5 bases of the junction unaccounted for. Looking up the germline V gene (reference sequence) yields CDR1 SEHNR and CDR2 FQNEAQ. Inclusive of the bounding cysteine and phenylalanine, the CDR3 is 14 residues long. Only the CDR3 region is kept as DNA, spanning 42 bases read in frame from base 1. TCRbeta CDR3 regions were amplified from genomic DNA using the immunoSEQ Assay, a bias-controlled multiplex PCR. Per the source publication's procedure: Within the assay, amplification of reference gene primers was used to estimate how many nucleated cells each sample contained. Sequence reads were collapsed and filtered to measure the absolute abundance of every unique TCRbeta CDR3 rearrangement. Productive Simpson clonality was computed per sample as the square root of Simpson's diversity index over productive rearrangements. This is the immuneACCESS table as TCRdb keeps it, with only in-frame sequences that have V and J called. A part of the clones is gone; compared with another copy, unresolved V genes explain less than half, and the rest is unexplained. V, J and clone size are taken as reported in that table, and D and trimming were inferred from the DNA itself. Within this sample are some 150,000 clones, with 87% of them counted one time only. The top ten hold 3% to 4% of the sample.

This clone was observed a single time. No antigen is known for it. Base-call qualities are not available, and no considerably larger clone is one nucleotide away. Sequencing was done on a sample of peripheral blood. Recombination linked TRBV7-9 to TRBJ2-1; 11 of the junction bases match TRBD2. The sequence was collected from a young man with active or convalescent COVID-19. The nucleotide sequence is given as TGTGCCAGCAGCAGTAGCGGGAGGGCCTATGAGCAGTTCTTC. Its coded protein is CASSSSGRAYEQFF.